These 18 T cell receptor beta chains originate from one sample sequenced in a study of T cell responses to AZD1222 COVID-19 vaccine. The method was immunoSEQ multiplex PCR; TCRdb's version includes in-frame clones alone and lacks a portion of them. The sample holds over 150,000 clones, around 90% seen once. The sample consisted of peripheral blood, taken 28 days after the second AZD1222 dose. The receptors shown here come from an adult who received the AZD1222 COVID-19 vaccine.

The rearrangement joins TRBV19 to TRBJ1-6; weak D call: TRBD1 (6 bases). This CDR3 region has 13 residues. The V end was cut by 5 bases, the J end by 6 bases, with 8 bases between. Germline values: CDR1 LNHDA, CDR2 SQIVND (reference sequence). The chain's CDR3 is CASSSTGNSPLHF. Written as DNA, the CDR3 is TGTGCCAGTAGTTCGACAGGTAATTCACCCCTCCACTTT.

The V call is TRBV2, the J call TRBJ1-5; 8 bases are a match to TRBD1. V gave up 4 bases and J gave up 2 bases; unmatched junction bases: 4. The CDR3 has 15 residues. The germline V gene encodes CDR1 SNHLY and CDR2 FYNNEI. As DNA, the CDR3 is TGTGCCAGCAGTGTACAGGGGGTTGGCAATCAGCCCCAGCATTTT. Translation gives CASSVQGVGNQPQHF.

This chain links TRBV4-3 with TRBJ2-3, with D uncertain. The germline V gene encodes CDR1 LGHNA and CDR2 YSLEER. The CDR3 spans 14 residues. Deletions cut 1 base from V and 0 bases from J, with 5 bases between. CDR3 sequence (DNA): TGCGCCAGCAGCCAAGCAGGAAGCACAGATACGCAGTATTTT. Translated, it gives CASSQAGSTDTQYF.

This rearrangement joins TRBV7-9 to TRBJ1-3; TRBD1 might be the D (6 bases). The germline V and J ends were trimmed by 5 bases and 0 bases, with 20 bases remaining between them. This CDR3 is 18 amino acids long. Germline-derived CDR1 and CDR2 are SEHNR and FQNEAQ (reference sequence). CDR3 coding DNA: TGTGCCAGCAGCACCGACAGGAGACGATTGAGCTCTGGAAACACCATATATTTT. Translating gives CASSTDRRRLSSGNTIYF. The full variable domain, with the rest looked up from reference TRBV7-9 and TRBJ1-3, is DTGVSQNPRHKITKRGQNVTFRCDPISEHNRLYWYRQTLGQGPEFLTYFQNEAQLEKSRLLSDRFSAERPKGSFSTLEIQRTEQGDSAMYLCASSTDRRRLSSGNTIYFGEGSWLTVV.

The chain employs TRBV5-6 and TRBJ1-5, with a tentative D call TRBD1 (6 bases). Trimming took 4 bases from V and 3 from J, leaving 20 bases between them. The length of the CDR3 is 17 residues. The germline gives CDR1 SGHDT, CDR2 YYEEEE. CDR3 bases: TGTGCCAGCAGCCCGGGGAGGGGCAGGGACAACAATCAGCCCCAGCATTTT. Its protein product is CASSPGRGRDNNQPQHF.

The chain has TRBV28 and TRBJ2-1; 15 bases are shared with TRBD2. Trimming removed 8 bases from V and 4 bases from J; junction bases left unmatched: 6. The CDR3 length is 16 residues. Germline V gene data show CDR1 as MDHEN and CDR2 as SYDVKM. The CDR3 DNA follows: TGTGCCAGCCGAGGGACTAGCGGGGGGCGATACAATGAGCAGTTCTTC. Amino acids: CASRGTSGGRYNEQFF.

The CDR3 region has the DNA TGTGCCAGCAGCCACGTTAGAGGGATTCAGTACTTC. Translating it yields CASSHVRGIQYF. This chain connects TRBV3-1 (or the pseudogene TRBV3-2) to TRBJ2-4; a possible D gene is TRBD2 (5 bases). Germline values: CDR1 LGHDT, CDR2 YNNKEL (reference sequence). The CDR3 is 12 residues long. V was clipped by 3 bases and J by 10 bases, with 10 bases between them.

V and J are TRBV7-7 and TRBJ2-1, with 8 bases identical to TRBD1. After removal of 4 bases from V and 2 bases from J, the junction contained 4 bases not matched to a gene. CDR3 size: 15 residues. Germline V gene sequence: CDR1 SSHAT, CDR2 FNYEAQ (reference sequence). The CDR3 sequence: CASSSTGVAYNEQFF. DNA for the CDR3: TGTGCCAGCAGCTCGACAGGGGTTGCCTACAATGAGCAGTTCTTC.

This chain connects TRBV5-1 to TRBJ1-2; D gene ambiguous. The CDR3 runs to 15 residues. V lost 6 bases and J 6 bases, leaving 21 bases between the germline ends. Germline CDR1 reads SGHRS; CDR2 reads YFSETQ. Here the CDR3 reads CASIYPTMGSDGYTF. The CDR3 nucleotides are TGCGCCAGCATATACCCCACTATGGGGTCGGATGGCTACACCTTC.

The chain recombines TRBV18 with TRBJ1-2, with D possibly TRBD1 on 6 matching bases. This CDR3 has 14 amino acids. The germline V gene encodes CDR1 KGHSH and CDR2 LQKENI. V dropped 2 bases and J dropped 6 bases, with 13 bases sitting between them. The CDR3 nucleotides read TGTGCCAGCTCACCAGGGGGGGGCATCGATGGCTACACCTTC. Protein product: CASSPGGGIDGYTF.

The chain employs TRBV2 and TRBJ1-2; D ambiguous. This CDR3 spans 13 amino acids. In germline, CDR1 is SNHLY, CDR2 FYNNEI. The V end was cut by 5 bases, the J end by 2 bases, with 9 bases between. The CDR3 DNA reads as TGTGCCAGCAGTCGAGACACGAACTATGGCTACACCTTC. It specifies CASSRDTNYGYTF.

The rearrangement links TRBV5-6 to TRBJ2-3; either TRBD1 or TRBD2 may supply D (5 bases each). The CDR3 covers 13 residues. Trimming pared 5 bases from V and 9 bases from J, leaving 16 bases between. CDR1 is SGHDT and CDR2 is YYEEEE in the germline V gene. The CDR3 region has the DNA TGTGCCAGCAGACCGACGGGGCGAGGAACGCAGTATTTT. It is translated as CASRPTGRGTQYF.

This chain uses TRBV5-4 with TRBJ2-5; D might be TRBD1 or TRBD2, each matching 6 bases. CDR3 length: 15 amino acids. The germline gives CDR1 SGHNT, CDR2 YYREEE (reference sequence). V was trimmed by 3 bases and J by 5 bases, leaving 17 bases between them. This CDR3 reads CASSSDTGRRETQYF. The CDR3 nucleotides are TGTGCCAGCAGCTCCGACACAGGGAGGCGGGAGACCCAGTACTTC.

The chain combines TRBV7-8 with TRBJ2-2; 10 positions match TRBD2. Germline lookup yields CDR1 SGHVS and CDR2 FQNEAQ. V shed 4 bases and J 1 base; nucleotides not matched to a gene: 9. This CDR3 spans 18 amino acids. The CDR3 DNA follows: TGTGCCAGCAGCTCCCGACTATCTAGCGGGGGGAACACCGGGGAGCTGTTTTTT. It encodes CASSSRLSSGGNTGELFF. The whole variable domain, remainder taken from reference TRBV7-8 and TRBJ2-2, is GAGVSQSPRYKVAKRGQDVALRCDPISGHVSLFWYQQALGQGPEFLTYFQNEAQLDKSGLPSDRFFAERPEGSVSTLKIQRTQQEDSAVYLCASSSRLSSGGNTGELFFGEGSRLTVL.

The chain uses TRBV7-2 and TRBJ2-7, with TRBD2 matching over 8 bases. Germline CDR1 SGHTA, CDR2 FQGNSA. CDR3 size: 15 residues. The junction had 11 bases not matched to a gene; V was cut back by 6 bases and J by 4 bases. CDR3 bases: TGTGCCAGCAGGCCCTCCGGGACTAGTGTTTACGAGCAGTACTTC. Its protein is CASRPSGTSVYEQYF.

This chain links TRBV6-5 with TRBJ1-1, with a tentative D call TRBD1 (5 bases). Germline V gives CDR1 MNHEY, CDR2 SVGAGI. This CDR3 spans 14 amino acids. V was cut by 6 bases and J by 1 base, with 12 bases left in between. The CDR3: CASREGPWNTEAFF. CDR3 DNA: TGTGCCAGCAGGGAGGGACCGTGGAACACTGAAGCTTTCTTT.

This chain links TRBV6-5 with TRBJ2-7; the D gene could be TRBD1 or TRBD2 (5 bases each). Between the trimmed V and J ends, which lost 10 bases and 0 bases, there was a span of 13 bases. The germline V gene encodes CDR1 MNHEY and CDR2 SVGAGI. The CDR3 is 13 amino acids. In DNA, the CDR3 is TGTGCCACCGCCGGGGCTGTCTCCTACGAGCAGTACTTC. Amino acids: CATAGAVSYEQYF.

This clone has a single count. This chain connects TRBV7-6 to TRBJ2-7, with 10 bases that match TRBD1. The CDR3 has 16 amino acids. Germline V gene sequence: CDR1 SGHVS, CDR2 FNYEAQ. The J segment lost 8 bases and the V segment lost 1 base, leaving 11 bases of the junction unmatched. Here the CDR3 DNA reads TGTGCCAGCAGCTTAGACCACGGGACAGGGGCCCTTAAGCAGTACTTC. Its translation is CASSLDHGTGALKQYF.